Each of the 17 T cell receptor beta chains below was sequenced from the same sample in a study of blood T cell repertoires in COVID-19. Sequenced by immunoSEQ multiplex PCR; TCRdb stores in-frame clones only, minus some. The profile covers hundreds of thousands of clones, with about 82% appearing a single time and approximately 2.1% taken by the ten largest. The sample comprised PBMCs or T cells enriched from blood (not recorded which). All receptors come from a woman aged 50 to 60 who had recovered from COVID-19.

The rearrangement links TRBV5-8 to TRBJ1-1; D remains ambiguous. The CDR3 has 13 amino acids. Trimming removed 1 base at V and 11 bases at J, with 15 bases between. Germline CDR1 and CDR2: SGHTS and YDEGEE. The CDR3 region has the DNA TGTGCCAGCAGCTTGAAAAACAAGGCGGGGGCTTTCTTT. Its protein is CASSLKNKAGAFF.

This clone was seen a few times. The chain recombines TRBV6-6 with TRBJ2-3; 9 nucleotides align to TRBD1. CDR1 is MNHNY and CDR2 is SVGAGI in the germline V gene (reference sequence). The CDR3 sequence is 15 residues long. J gave up 5 bases and V 6 bases, and 9 bases lay outside the gene matches. In DNA, the CDR3 is TGTGCCAGCAGACCCGGACAGGGGCGGGGAGATACGCAGTATTTT. Residues: CASRPGQGRGDTQYF.

The chain recombines TRBV5-8 with TRBJ2-7; tentatively, D is TRBD1 (5 bases). Germline loops: CDR1 SGHTS, CDR2 YDEGEE. Trimming stripped 1 base from V and 1 base from J, with 6 bases between. The CDR3 totals 13 residues. CDR3 in amino acids: CASSLRGSYEQYF. The CDR3 DNA is TGTGCCAGCAGCTTGAGGGGTTCCTACGAGCAGTACTTC.

V gene TRBV10-3 combines with J gene TRBJ2-2, with 11 bases that match TRBD1. Germline lookup yields CDR1 ENHRY and CDR2 SYGVKD. V shed 7 bases, J shed 6 bases, and the junction held 4 bases outside the gene matches. This CDR3 has 14 amino acids. The CDR3 sequence: CAIKGTGGSGELFF. The DNA for the CDR3 is TGTGCCATCAAGGGGACAGGGGGTTCCGGGGAGCTGTTTTTT.

The rearrangement uses TRBV15 and TRBJ1-2; no clear D gene. Deletions cut 0 bases from V and 6 bases from J, with 11 bases between. Germline V gene sequence: CDR1 LNHNV, CDR2 YYDKDF (reference sequence). The CDR3 contains 14 residues. Here the CDR3 DNA reads TGTGCCACCAGCAGAGATGGAGGAGGTAATGGCTACACCTTC. This sequence encodes CATSRDGGGNGYTF.

The rearrangement uses TRBV7-3 and TRBJ2-7; 7 positions match TRBD2. The CDR3 is 19 amino acids. J was trimmed by 2 bases and V by 1 base; bases with no gene match: 17. Germline assignment: CDR1 SGHTA and CDR2 FQGTGA. The CDR3 spells CASSLKVVGGGVKAYEQYF. CDR3 bases: TGTGCCAGCAGCTTAAAGGTGGTCGGCGGGGGAGTAAAAGCCTACGAGCAGTACTTC.

The chain is built from TRBV7-9 and TRBJ2-5; 10 bases match TRBD2. The germline CDR1 and CDR2 sequences are SEHNR and FQNEAQ (reference sequence). There are 17 residues in the CDR3. Losses at the gene ends were 3 bases for V and 2 bases for J; bases not matched to a gene: 9. CDR3 nucleotide sequence: TGTGCCAGCAGCTTTTCCTCAGGAGCGGGGGGGCAAGAGACCCAGTACTTC. Amino acid sequence: CASSFSSGAGGQETQYF.

The chain is built from TRBV5-6 and TRBJ2-3; D may be TRBD2 (6 bases). V was shortened by 1 base and J by 4 bases, with 13 bases between the two germline ends. Germline-derived CDR1 and CDR2 are SGHDT and YYEEEE. CDR3 length: 15 residues. CDR3 sequence reads: CASSLYGSGADTQYF. The CDR3 DNA sequence: TGTGCCAGCAGCTTGTATGGTTCGGGGGCAGATACGCAGTATTTT.

The J gene is TRBJ2-4, the V gene TRBV7-8; 14 nucleotides align to TRBD2. J lost 9 bases, V lost 6 bases, and 10 bases had no gene match. The CDR3 is 16 amino acids. CDR1 is SGHVS, CDR2 FQNEAQ, per germline. This CDR3 reads CASRQGTSGGSGIQYF. CDR3 DNA: TGTGCCAGCAGGCAGGGGACTAGCGGGGGATCCGGCATTCAGTACTTC. Full variable domain (remainder filled in from reference TRBV7-8 and TRBJ2-4): GAGVSQSPRYKVAKRGQDVALRCDPISGHVSLFWYQQALGQGPEFLTYFQNEAQLDKSGLPSDRFFAERPEGSVSTLKIQRTQQEDSAVYLCASRQGTSGGSGIQYFGAGTRLSVL.

The table lists this clone with a few counts. The chain links TRBV6-2 or TRBV6-3 to TRBJ2-2; TRBD1 is a possible D gene (6 bases). V lost 0 bases and J lost 3, with 23 bases in between. This CDR3 region has 20 residues. CDR1 and CDR2 (germline): MNHEY, SVGEGT. This CDR3 is CASSYSSIGAQGVYTGELFF. DNA for the CDR3: TGTGCCAGCAGTTACTCGAGTATAGGGGCACAGGGTGTGTACACCGGGGAGCTGTTTTTT.

The J gene is TRBJ1-5, the V gene TRBV2, with D hard to call. CDR1 SNHLY and CDR2 FYNNEI come from the germline V gene. The CDR3 covers 13 residues. With 6 bases removed from V and 6 bases from J, the gap between germline ends came to 12 bases. CDR3 in amino acids: CASSLSGGQPQHF. CDR3 DNA sequence: TGTGCCAGCAGCCTTAGTGGTGGTCAGCCCCAGCATTTT.

The chain employs TRBV3-1 (or the pseudogene TRBV3-2) and TRBJ1-3; D is unresolved. Trimming shortened V by 4 bases and J by 2 bases, and 12 bases separated the two germline ends. This CDR3 is 15 amino acids long. Per the germline V gene, CDR1 is LGHDT and CDR2 is YNNKEL (reference sequence). As DNA, the CDR3 is TGTGCCAGCAGCCCCTTTGAGGGCCCTGGAAACACCATATATTTT. Translating it yields CASSPFEGPGNTIYF.

The chain uses TRBV6-2 or TRBV6-3 and TRBJ2-1; 9 nucleotides line up with TRBD1. This CDR3 has 16 residues. CDR1 MNHEY and CDR2 SVGEGT come from the germline V gene. Trimming at V came to 0 bases and at J to 9 bases, leaving 9 bases not matched to a gene. Here the CDR3 reads CASSYSTGTGWGEQFF. For the CDR3, the DNA is TGTGCCAGCAGTTACTCGACGGGGACAGGGTGGGGTGAGCAGTTCTTC.

V and J are TRBV5-1 and TRBJ2-7; 8 bases are shared with TRBD1. Germline-derived CDR1 and CDR2 are SGHRS and YFSETQ. Trimming removed 0 bases from V and 4 bases from J; junction bases left unmatched: 6. The CDR3 has 15 amino acids. For the CDR3, the DNA is TGCGCCAGCAGCTTGGGACAGGGGAATACATACGAGCAGTACTTC. Encoded protein: CASSLGQGNTYEQYF.

The rearrangement links TRBV11-2 to TRBJ2-7; 10 bases match TRBD2. CDR3 length equals 14 residues. The ends lost 4 bases at V and 2 bases at J; junction bases unmatched: 2. Germline values: CDR1 SGHAT, CDR2 FQNNGV. CDR3 region: CASSSTSGAYEQYF. The CDR3 nucleotides are TGTGCCAGCAGCTCCACTAGCGGGGCCTACGAGCAGTACTTC.

This chain uses TRBV6-5 with TRBJ1-1; no reliable D call. The CDR3 sequence is 14 residues long. CDR1 is MNHEY, CDR2 SVGAGI, per germline. Trimming took 2 bases from V and 1 from J, leaving 8 bases between them. The CDR3 here is CASSYREWNTEAFF. For the CDR3, the DNA is TGTGCCAGCAGTTACAGGGAGTGGAACACTGAAGCTTTCTTT.

This clone was observed a few times. This chain links TRBV27 with TRBJ1-5; D ambiguous. V gave up 6 bases and J gave up 0 bases, with 6 bases separating them. The CDR3 is made up of 13 amino acids. Germline V gene lookup returns CDR1 MNHEY and CDR2 SMNVEV (reference sequence). This chain's CDR3 is CASSRYSNQPQHF. The CDR3, as DNA: TGTGCCAGCAGCAGGTATAGCAATCAGCCCCAGCATTTT.